This T cell receptor (beta chain) was identified in a study of response to subunit inactivated influenza vaccine. Details on this clonotype: Its specificity is not known.

TCRdb reprocessed the RT-PCR reads via MiXCR and lists one record per CDR3 protein. The data hold about 780,000 distinct CDR3 sequences, with roughly 20% observed a single time. Germline trimming cut 3 bases from V and 9 bases from J; bases unmatched to any gene: 7. The CDR3 covers 14 residues. The V gene's germline CDR1 is LNHDA and CDR2 SQIVND (reference sequence). Findings and limits, study-wide: After each seasonal influenza vaccination, few new T cells are recruited, the authors suggested.

This chain links TRBV19 with TRBJ1-5; 8 nucleotides agree with TRBD1. This clonotype originated in a man between 45 and 60 years old who received an inactivated influenza vaccine. Sample: PBMCs from blood, taken about 5 days after vaccination. CDR3 residues: CASSMSRGQGPQHF. CDR3 in DNA: TGTGCCAGTAGTATGTCCAGGGGGCAGGGGCCCCAGCATTTT.